These 11 T cell receptor beta chains were sequenced from one sample in a study of CD8 T cells in ankylosing spondylitis. No cognate antigen is known for these TCRs. TCRdb passed the 5' RACE reads through MiXCR, listing each CDR3 protein once. The table shows roughly 350,000 distinct CDR3 sequences, with approximately 8% occurring only once. Study findings and constraints: A TCR beta motif of fewer than ten highly homologous variants seemed to mark ankylosing spondylitis blood.

The sequenced material came from blood, either unsorted or a sorted T cell fraction (not recorded which). These receptors all stem from a male donor with ankylosing spondylitis.

This clonotype was seen many times. Compared with germline, one end of the junction differs, possibly owing to a read error. The chain carries TRBV27 and TRBJ1-5; D is undetermined. The germline V gene has CDR1 MNHEY and CDR2 SMNVEV (reference sequence). This CDR3 region has 13 residues. The CDR3 DNA sequence: TGTGCCAGCAGTTTCAGTAGCGATCAGCCCCAGCATTTT. Amino acids: CASSFSSDQPQHF.

This clonotype was seen more than once but under ten times. The V call is TRBV7-2, the J call TRBJ2-1; TRBD2 matches 11 bases. The CDR3 is 15 amino acids. Germline CDR1 SGHTA, CDR2 FQGNSA. V shed 5 bases, J shed 9 bases, and the junction held 9 bases outside the gene matches. The DNA of the CDR3 is TGTGCCAGCAGCCCATGGACTAGCGGGTACTCTGAGCAGTTCTTC. It encodes CASSPWTSGYSEQFF. Full variable domain (outside the CDR3, taken from reference TRBV7-2 and TRBJ2-1): GAGVSQSPSNKVTEKGKDVELRCDPISGHTALYWYRQSLGQGLEFLIYFQGNSAPDKSGLPSDRFSAERTGGSVSTLTIQRTQQEDSAVYLCASSPWTSGYSEQFFGPGTRLTVL.

This clonotype has only a few counts. The V call is TRBV6-5, the J call TRBJ1-1; the D is unclear. Trimming removed 1 base at V and 1 base at J, with 7 bases between. CDR1 is MNHEY and CDR2 is SVGAGI in the germline V gene. The CDR3 sequence is 14 residues long. CDR3 sequence (DNA): TGTGCCAGCAGTTACTATCCACGGAACACTGAAGCTTTCTTT. Translated: CASSYYPRNTEAFF.

The chain couples TRBV10-3 to TRBJ2-3, with D uncertain. CDR1 and CDR2 from the germline V gene are ENHRY and SYGVKD. V was shortened by 4 bases and J by 1 base, with 6 bases between the two germline ends. This CDR3 is built from 13 residues. The CDR3: CAISAEGTDTQYF. Written as DNA, the CDR3 is TGTGCCATCAGTGCAGAAGGCACAGATACGCAGTATTTT.

The V and J genes are TRBV12-3 or TRBV12-4 and TRBJ1-6; D remains ambiguous. This CDR3 is 15 amino acids long. The V end was cut by 2 bases, the J end by 6 bases, with 11 bases between. CDR3 sequence: CASSLNRVGNSPLHF. The CDR3 coding sequence is TGTGCCAGCAGTTTAAATAGAGTGGGTAATTCACCCCTCCACTTT.

This clonotype has just a few counts. This chain connects TRBV27 to TRBJ2-3; D is undetermined. The V end was cut by 2 bases, the J end by 2 bases, with 14 bases between. CDR3 size: 16 residues. Germline V gene data show CDR1 as MNHEY and CDR2 as SMNVEV (reference sequence). The CDR3 here is CASSLEARLDTDTQYF. CDR3 in DNA: TGTGCCAGCAGTTTAGAGGCTAGATTGGACACAGATACGCAGTATTTT.

The CDR3 bases are TGTGCCAGCAGTCCTAGACTAGCCCTCTCCTACAATGAGCAGTTCTTC. Its protein product is CASSPRLALSYNEQFF. The rearrangement joins TRBV7-9 to TRBJ2-1, with 7 bases that match TRBD2. Germline V gene sequence: CDR1 SEHNR, CDR2 FQNEAQ (reference sequence). The CDR3 is 16 residues long. After removal of 6 bases from V and 0 bases from J, the junction contained 8 bases not matched to a gene.

The table lists this clonotype with a few counts. The chain joins TRBV29-1 to TRBJ2-7; D perhaps matches TRBD1 (5 bases). Germline V gene sequence: CDR1 SQVTM, CDR2 ANQGSEA. V lost 7 bases and J lost 1, with 8 bases in between. The CDR3 spans 11 residues. The CDR3 region is CSATASYEQYF. The CDR3 DNA reads as TGCAGCGCGACAGCATCCTACGAGCAGTACTTC.

As regards this clonotype: A junction end diverges from the germline sequence, so it may reflect a read error. The chain couples TRBV19 to TRBJ1-2; D gene uncertain. The V gene's germline CDR1 is LNHDA and CDR2 SQIVND (reference sequence). CDR3 size: 14 residues. The DNA of the CDR3 is TGTGCCGGTAGTATTAGGGAGTCTAACTATGGCTACACCTTC. It translates to CAGSIRESNYGYTF.

There are a few counts of this clonotype. The chain recombines TRBV5-6 with TRBJ2-7, with D unclear. Germline V gene sequence: CDR1 SGHDT, CDR2 YYEEEE. The CDR3 is 12 residues long. V shed 0 bases and J shed 7 bases, with 8 bases lying between them. Here the CDR3 DNA reads TGTGCCAGCAGCTTGGTTCGGCAGGAGCAGTACTTC. This encodes CASSLVRQEQYF.

This clonotype showed up just a few times. The chain uses TRBV21-1 and TRBJ2-1; the table's TRBD1 call for D was not verified on the DNA. TRBV21-1 is a recognized pseudogene. This CDR3 has 15 amino acids. The DNA for the CDR3 is TGTGCCAGCAGCAAAGAGGGGACAGGGTACAATGAGCAGTTCTTC. This codes for CASSKEGTGYNEQFF.